The 11 T cell receptor beta chains given below trace back to one sample, sequenced in a study of tumor-infiltrating lymphocytes in primary liver carcinoma (dated by TCRdb to 2015 to 2018). The listed sequencing device is Illumina HiSeq 2500. Starting from around 520 ng total RNA, TCRbeta-specific cDNA was produced by reverse transcription with a constant-region primer and ProtoScript II reverse transcriptase. Three nested multiplex PCR rounds, following a slightly modified ARM-PCR procedure, were used to build the TCRbeta libraries. The first two PCR rounds used multiplex TRBV1-TRBV30 forward primers with a Cbeta reverse primer, each for 10 cycles. The public sequencing data were trimmed at Q25 with fastp and processed into clonotypes with MiXCR by TCRdb, which kept only in-frame beta chains. Duplicate CDR3 protein sequences are folded into a single record with the most common DNA and genes. The sample records fewer than 200,000 distinct CDR3 sequences, around four fifths of which are singletons. Jointly, the top ten make up 15% to 20% of the sample.

Total RNA and DNA were co-extracted without cell sorting from around 20-30 mg of bulk tissue using the AllPrep DNA/RNA mini kit. Source material: tumor tissue from primary liver carcinoma. The source is a man aged 35-49 years with primary liver carcinoma and hepatitis B virus infection.

As concerns this clonotype: One junction end does not reproduce the germline sequence, and a read error may be involved. This rearrangement joins TRBV28 to TRBJ1-2; the match to TRBD1 covers 9 bases. Germline V gives CDR1 MDHEN, CDR2 SYDVKM. The CDR3 is 13 residues long. This chain's CDR3 is CTSNRQGVEGYTF. CDR3 coding DNA: TGTACCAGCAACCGACAGGGGGTAGAGGGCTACACCTTC.

This clonotype turned up a few times. At one boundary the junction diverges from the germline segment, which might be a read error. The rearrangement links TRBV6-2 or TRBV6-3 to TRBJ2-5, with D uncertain. This CDR3 is built from 15 residues. Germline V gene lookup returns CDR1 MNHEY and CDR2 SVGEGT. The CDR3 DNA follows: TGTACCAGCAGCCCCCTGCTAGTGGGCGGAGAGACCCAGTACTTC. This encodes CTSSPLLVGGETQYF.

The chain links TRBV11-2 to TRBJ2-1; D is unresolved. V lost 6 bases and J lost 11, with 17 bases in between. Germline V gene sequence: CDR1 SGHAT, CDR2 FQNNGV. The CDR3 totals 13 residues. CDR3 sequence: CASSPSPERQQFF. For the CDR3, the DNA is TGTGCCAGCAGTCCCTCCCCCGAAAGGCAGCAGTTCTTC.

Turning to this clonotype: With a much larger clone just one base away, this may be a read error. J is TRBJ1-2 and V is TRBV30; D is unresolved. Trimming took off 3 bases at V and 8 bases at J, with 10 bases between the two ends. Germline-derived CDR1 and CDR2 are GTSNPN and SVGIG (reference sequence). The CDR3 has 11 amino acids. This chain's CDR3 is CAWRGYKGYTF. For the CDR3, the DNA is TGTGCCTGGAGAGGGTATAAAGGCTACACCTTC. Variable domain in full (rest from reference TRBV30 and TRBJ1-2): SQTIHQWPATLVQPVGSPLSLECTVEGTSNPNLYWYRQAAGRGLQLLFYSVGIGQISSEVPQNLSASRPQDRQFILSSKKLLLSDSGFYLCAWRGYKGYTFGSGTRLTVV.

This clonotype was detected many times. This chain links TRBV7-9 with TRBJ1-5; TRBD1 is a possible D gene (5 bases). CDR1 SEHNR and CDR2 FQNEAQ come from the germline V gene (reference sequence). V dropped 5 bases and J dropped 10 bases, with 18 bases sitting between them. The CDR3 has 14 residues. CDR3 nucleotides: TGTGCCAGCAGCGACACACGGGACTATAATCCCCAGCATTTT. This encodes CASSDTRDYNPQHF.

The J gene is TRBJ2-3, the V gene TRBV7-8; 11 nucleotides agree with TRBD2. Germline V lookup: CDR1 SGHVS, CDR2 FQNEAQ. V trimming: 5 bases; J trimming: 6 bases; junction bases outside the gene matches: 13. The CDR3 runs to 17 residues. The CDR3: CASSLWGLAVLWDTQYF. CDR3 nucleotides: TGTGCCAGCAGCCTGTGGGGACTAGCGGTCCTCTGGGATACGCAGTATTTT.

This chain uses TRBV7-2 with TRBJ1-2, with D unresolved. The CDR3 consists of 14 residues. V lost 1 base and J lost 4, with 10 bases in between. Germline CDR1 reads SGHTA; CDR2 reads FQGNSA. The CDR3 spells CASSLEIPAYGYTF. The CDR3 DNA follows: TGTGCCAGCAGCTTAGAGATTCCAGCCTATGGCTACACCTTC. Full variable domain (missing parts from reference TRBV7-2 and TRBJ1-2): GAGVSQSPSNKVTEKGKDVELRCDPISGHTALYWYRQSLGQGLEFLIYFQGNSAPDKSGLPSDRFSAERTGGSVSTLTIQRTQQEDSAVYLCASSLEIPAYGYTFGSGTRLTVV.

This clonotype was counted only a few times. A much larger clone is a single base away; this may be a read error. The chain combines TRBV30 with TRBJ1-5; a possible D gene is TRBD1 (5 bases). This CDR3 contains 16 residues. V dropped 4 bases and J dropped 10 bases, with 26 bases sitting between them. The V gene's germline CDR1 is GTSNPN and CDR2 SVGIG (reference sequence). The CDR3 DNA reads as TGTGCCTGGATTGTACGAGTGGGGGGAAAGGCGGTTCCCCAGCATTTT. Amino acid sequence: CAWIVRVGGKAVPQHF.

This clonotype showed up just once. The junction and the germline gene differ at one end; a read error may be behind it. The J gene is TRBJ2-5, the V gene TRBV5-1, with D perhaps TRBD1 (6 bases). CDR3 length: 15 amino acids. Germline lookup yields CDR1 SGHRS and CDR2 YFSETQ. CDR3 coding DNA: TGCGCCAACAGCTTACAACCGGGACACGAAGAGACCCAGTACTTC. As protein: CANSLQPGHEETQYF.

Only one count was recorded for this clonotype. The chain combines TRBV18 with TRBJ2-1; D might be TRBD2 (6 bases). Trimming stripped 8 bases from V and 6 bases from J, with 14 bases between. The CDR3 runs 13 residues. Germline CDR1 KGHSH, CDR2 LQKENI. CDR3 residues: CASTSGLRNEQFF. CDR3 nucleotide sequence: TGTGCCAGCACATCGGGACTCCGCAATGAGCAGTTCTTC.

Regarding this clonotype: The junction shows a germline mismatch at one end, possibly a read error. The chain joins TRBV11-2 to TRBJ2-5; D may be TRBD2 (6 bases). The CDR3 covers 16 residues. CDR1 is SGHAT, CDR2 FQNNGV, per germline. The CDR3 spells CATSLGLTGSQETQYF. CDR3 nucleotides: TGTGCCACCAGCTTAGGACTAACGGGAAGCCAAGAGACCCAGTACTTC.